The 8 T cell receptor beta chains presented below share a single source sample, sequenced in a study of cytomegalovirus exposure and HLA in healthy donors. The primer mix had 60 Vbeta and 13 Jbeta primers. Clones were read by immunoSEQ multiplex PCR, and TCRdb kept only the in-frame ones, dropping some. The data contain roughly 170,000 clones, about 77% of them singletons. Input material: PBMCs. These receptors originate from a man younger than 45 in good health and CMV-seronegative.

The rearrangement uses TRBV5-1 and TRBJ2-7; D gene uncertain. Germline CDR1 SGHRS, CDR2 YFSETQ. Trimming took off 1 base at V and 3 bases at J, with 14 bases between the two ends. The CDR3 has 15 residues. Written as DNA, the CDR3 is TGCGCCAGCAGCTTGAAAGGAGCAAACATCTACGAGCAGTACTTC. Its translation: CASSLKGANIYEQYF.

This clone has a single count. The chain recombines TRBV7-2 with TRBJ1-5; 7 bases map to TRBD1. CDR3 length: 15 residues. Germline assignment: CDR1 SGHTA and CDR2 FQGNSA. The J segment lost 7 bases and the V segment lost 2 bases, leaving 8 bases of the junction unmatched. DNA of the CDR3: TGTGCCAGCAGCTTAATCGGCCAGGGGGGACAGCCCCAGCATTTT. Protein: CASSLIGQGGQPQHF.

This clone occurred a few times. This chain connects TRBV4-1 to TRBJ2-7, with 8 nucleotides matching TRBD1. The junction had 10 bases not matched to a gene; V was cut back by 4 bases and J by 2 bases. The V gene's germline CDR1 is MGHRA and CDR2 YSYEKL. CDR3 length equals 16 residues. CDR3 region: CASSRISGGRTYEQYF. In DNA form, the CDR3 reads TGCGCCAGCAGCCGAATCTCAGGGGGCCGAACCTACGAGCAGTACTTC.

The rearrangement links TRBV28 to TRBJ2-5, with 10 positions matching TRBD1. V trimming: 6 bases; J trimming: 3 bases; junction bases outside the gene matches: 4. Per the germline V gene, CDR1 is MDHEN and CDR2 is SYDVKM. The CDR3 consists of 14 residues. The CDR3 DNA sequence: TGTGCCAGCAGCGGGACAGGGGCGAAAGAGACCCAGTACTTC. Amino acid sequence: CASSGTGAKETQYF.

The rearrangement links TRBV4-3 to TRBJ2-3; TRBD2 might be the D (7 bases). The CDR3 has 17 residues. Trimming took 0 bases from V and 2 from J, leaving 15 bases between them. CDR1 is LGHNA, CDR2 YSLEER, per germline. The CDR3 here is CASSQDPPGGNTDTQYF. The DNA for the CDR3 is TGCGCCAGCAGCCAAGATCCCCCGGGGGGCAACACAGATACGCAGTATTTT.

The chain employs TRBV6-5 and TRBJ1-5, with D perhaps matching TRBD1 (5 bases). The V gene lost 6 bases and the J gene lost 2 bases, with 14 bases spanning the gap. Germline assignment: CDR1 MNHEY and CDR2 SVGAGI. The CDR3 totals 15 residues. Written as DNA, the CDR3 is TGTGCCAGCAGGGCGGGGGAACATGGCAATCAGCCCCAGCATTTT. Its protein product is CASRAGEHGNQPQHF.

The CDR3 nucleotides read TGTGCCAGCAGCCTAGCGGGAGGAAACATTCAGTACTTC. This codes for CASSLAGGNIQYF. V and J are TRBV11-3 and TRBJ2-4, with 11 bases matching TRBD2. The CDR3 is made up of 13 amino acids. The germline CDR1 and CDR2 sequences are SGHNT and YENEEA. The ends lost 5 bases at V and 6 bases at J; junction bases unmatched: 0. Full variable domain (outside the CDR3, taken from reference TRBV11-3 and TRBJ2-4): EAGVVQSPRYKIIEKKQPVAFWCNPISGHNTLYWYLQNLGQGPELLIRYENEEAVDDSQLPKDRFSAERLKGVDSTLKIQPAELGDSAVYLCASSLAGGNIQYFGAGTRLSVL.

The genes are TRBV7-9 and TRBJ1-5; maybe TRBD1 (6 bases). Germline V gene data show CDR1 as SEHNR and CDR2 as FQNEAQ (reference sequence). The CDR3 contains 17 residues. Between the trimmed V and J ends, which lost 5 bases and 0 bases, there was a span of 17 bases. This CDR3 is CASSPDRKGNSNQPQHF. DNA for the CDR3: TGTGCCAGCAGCCCAGACAGGAAGGGGAATAGCAATCAGCCCCAGCATTTT.